Here is one T cell receptor (beta chain) with its context. Its antigen is unidentified. This sample was taken from a study of cytomegalovirus exposure and HLA in healthy donors. Study-wide results and caveats: The majority of CMV-associated TCR beta chains were reported as apparently HLA-restricted in a later analysis. Per a prior analysis, the majority of TCR beta V segments were productive roughly 87% or roughly 30% of the time. In a later analysis, TCR beta V- and J-gene trimming showed a link to a missense DCLRE1C variant.

The CDR3 runs 13 residues. Trimming shortened V by 0 bases and J by 12 bases, and 12 bases separated the two germline ends. CDR1 is MGHRA and CDR2 is YSYEKL in the germline V gene. The PCR used 60 Vbeta and 13 Jbeta primers. The repertoire was sequenced with immunoSEQ multiplex PCR; TCRdb's copy has only in-frame clones and lacks some. The sample holds about 62,000 clones, 65% to 80% seen once. The chain joins TRBV4-1 to TRBJ2-1; a weak D match, TRBD2 (7 bases). Sample: PBMCs. The receptor was derived from a woman under 40 in good health and CMV-seronegative. The DNA of the CDR3 is TGCGCCAGCAGCCAAGAGGGGGGGCTCGTGCAGTTCTTC. Encoded protein: CASSQEGGLVQFF.